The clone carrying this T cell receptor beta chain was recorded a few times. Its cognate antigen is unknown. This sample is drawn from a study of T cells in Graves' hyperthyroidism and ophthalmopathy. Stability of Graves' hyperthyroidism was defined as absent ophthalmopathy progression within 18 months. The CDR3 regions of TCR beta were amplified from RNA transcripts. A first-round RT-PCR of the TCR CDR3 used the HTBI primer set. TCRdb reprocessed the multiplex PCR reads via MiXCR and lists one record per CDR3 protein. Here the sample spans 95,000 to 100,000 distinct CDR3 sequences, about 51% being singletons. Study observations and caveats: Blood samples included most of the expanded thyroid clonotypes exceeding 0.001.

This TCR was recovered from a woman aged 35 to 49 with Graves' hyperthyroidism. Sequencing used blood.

CDR3 nucleotides: TGTGCCAGCAGTGACGGCGGGGGACGGGGAGGGAACTATGGCTACACCTTC. This sequence encodes CASSDGGGRGGNYGYTF. This chain uses TRBV6-4 with TRBJ1-2, with a tentative D call TRBD1 (5 bases). Trimming removed 2 bases from V and 2 bases from J, with 18 bases in between. The CDR3 spans 17 residues. CDR1 MRHNA and CDR2 SNTAGT come from the germline V gene.